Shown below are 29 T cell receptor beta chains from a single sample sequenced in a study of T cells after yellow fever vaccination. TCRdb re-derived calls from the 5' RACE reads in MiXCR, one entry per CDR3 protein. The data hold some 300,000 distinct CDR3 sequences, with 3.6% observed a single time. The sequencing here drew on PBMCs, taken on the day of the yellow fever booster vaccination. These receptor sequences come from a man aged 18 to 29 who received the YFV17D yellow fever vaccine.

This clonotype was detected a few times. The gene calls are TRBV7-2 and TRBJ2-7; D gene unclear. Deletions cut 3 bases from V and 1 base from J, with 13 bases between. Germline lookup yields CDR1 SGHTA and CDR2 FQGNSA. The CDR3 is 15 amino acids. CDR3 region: CASSFVERPSYEQYF. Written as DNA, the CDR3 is TGTGCCAGCAGCTTTGTAGAACGCCCATCCTACGAGCAGTACTTC.

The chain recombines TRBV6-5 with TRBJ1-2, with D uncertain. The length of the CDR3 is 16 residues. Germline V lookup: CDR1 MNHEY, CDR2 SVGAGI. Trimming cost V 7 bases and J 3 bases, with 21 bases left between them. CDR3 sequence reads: CASNPHPQPRDYGYTF. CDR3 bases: TGTGCCAGCAATCCCCATCCACAGCCAAGGGACTATGGCTACACCTTC.

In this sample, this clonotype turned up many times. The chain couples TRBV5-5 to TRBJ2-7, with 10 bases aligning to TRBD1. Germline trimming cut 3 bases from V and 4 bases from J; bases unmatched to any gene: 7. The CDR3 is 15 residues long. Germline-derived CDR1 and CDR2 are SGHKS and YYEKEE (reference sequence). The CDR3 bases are TGTGCCAGCAGCTGGGGGACAGGGGTAGAATACGAGCAGTACGTC. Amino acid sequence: CASSWGTGVEYEQYV.

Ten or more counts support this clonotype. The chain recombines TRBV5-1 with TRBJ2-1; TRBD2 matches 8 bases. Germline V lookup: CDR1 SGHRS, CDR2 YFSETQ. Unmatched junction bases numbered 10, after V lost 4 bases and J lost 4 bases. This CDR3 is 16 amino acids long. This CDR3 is CASSGTSGGSYNEQFF. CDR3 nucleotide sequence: TGCGCCAGCAGCGGAACTAGCGGCGGGTCTTACAATGAGCAGTTCTTC.

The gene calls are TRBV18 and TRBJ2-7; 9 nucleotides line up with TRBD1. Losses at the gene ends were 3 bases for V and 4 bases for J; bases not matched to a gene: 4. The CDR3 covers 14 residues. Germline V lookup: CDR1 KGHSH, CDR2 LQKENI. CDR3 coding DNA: TGTGCCAGCTCACCTGTACAGGGGGCATACGAGCAGTACGTC. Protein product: CASSPVQGAYEQYV.

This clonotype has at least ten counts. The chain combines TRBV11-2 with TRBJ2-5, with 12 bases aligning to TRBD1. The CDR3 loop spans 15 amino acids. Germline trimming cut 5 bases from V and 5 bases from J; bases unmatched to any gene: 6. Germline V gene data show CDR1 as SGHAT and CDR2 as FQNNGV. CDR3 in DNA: TGTGCCAGCAGCAGCGGGACAGGGGGCAGGGAGACCCAGTACTTC. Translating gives CASSSGTGGRETQYF.

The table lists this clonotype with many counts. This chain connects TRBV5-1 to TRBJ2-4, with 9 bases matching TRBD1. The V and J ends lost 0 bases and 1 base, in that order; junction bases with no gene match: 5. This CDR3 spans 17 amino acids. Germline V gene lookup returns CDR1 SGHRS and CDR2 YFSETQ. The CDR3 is CASSLGPGQGAKNIQYF. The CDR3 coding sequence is TGCGCCAGCAGCTTGGGTCCGGGACAGGGCGCCAAAAACATTCAGTACTTC.

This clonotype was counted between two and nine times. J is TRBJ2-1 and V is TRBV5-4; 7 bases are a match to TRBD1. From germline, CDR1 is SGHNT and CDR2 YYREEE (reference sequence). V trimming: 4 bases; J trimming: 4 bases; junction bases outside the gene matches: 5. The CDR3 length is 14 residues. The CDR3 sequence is CASSPGQRYNEQFF. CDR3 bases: TGTGCCAGCAGCCCGGGACAGAGATACAATGAGCAGTTCTTC.

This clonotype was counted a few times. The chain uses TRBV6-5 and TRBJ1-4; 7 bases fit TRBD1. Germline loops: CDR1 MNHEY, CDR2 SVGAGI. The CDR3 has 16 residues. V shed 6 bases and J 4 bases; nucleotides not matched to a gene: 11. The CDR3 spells CASSRKRGRGNEKLFF. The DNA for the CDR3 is TGTGCCAGCAGCCGAAAGAGGGGGCGCGGTAATGAAAAACTGTTTTTT.

The CDR3 DNA is TGTGCCAGCAGCCCCGGGGGCTCCGGGGTCGGCTACACCTTC. Protein: CASSPGGSGVGYTF. The chain uses TRBV6-5 and TRBJ1-2; perhaps TRBD1 as D (6 bases). CDR3 length: 14 residues. Deletions cut 6 bases from V and 8 bases from J, with 19 bases between. Germline CDR1 reads MNHEY; CDR2 reads SVGAGI.

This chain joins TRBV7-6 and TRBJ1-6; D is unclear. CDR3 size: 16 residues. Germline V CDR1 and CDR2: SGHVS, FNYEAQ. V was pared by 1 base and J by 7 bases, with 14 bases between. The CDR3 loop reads CASSLEALEGNSPLHF. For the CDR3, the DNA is TGTGCCAGCAGCTTAGAGGCCCTGGAGGGAAATTCACCCCTCCACTTT.

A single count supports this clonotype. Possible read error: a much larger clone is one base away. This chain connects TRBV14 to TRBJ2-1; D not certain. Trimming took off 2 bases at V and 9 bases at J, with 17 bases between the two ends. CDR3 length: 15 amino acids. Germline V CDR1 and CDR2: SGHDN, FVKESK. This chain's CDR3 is CASSQWVVYSFEQFF. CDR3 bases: TGTGCCAGCAGCCAATGGGTGGTGTACTCCTTTGAGCAGTTCTTC.

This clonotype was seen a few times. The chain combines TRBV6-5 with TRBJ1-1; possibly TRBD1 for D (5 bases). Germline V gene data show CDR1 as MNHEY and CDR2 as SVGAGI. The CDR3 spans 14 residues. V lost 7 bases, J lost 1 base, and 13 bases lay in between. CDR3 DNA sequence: TGTGCCAGCACCCAGAGACAGTCGAACACTGAAGCTTTCTTT. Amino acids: CASTQRQSNTEAFF.

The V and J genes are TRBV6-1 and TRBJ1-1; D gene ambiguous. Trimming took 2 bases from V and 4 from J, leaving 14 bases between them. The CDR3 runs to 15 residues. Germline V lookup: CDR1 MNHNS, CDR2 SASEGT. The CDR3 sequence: CASSEFPNGSTEAFF. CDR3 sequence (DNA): TGTGCCAGCAGTGAATTTCCTAATGGATCCACTGAAGCTTTCTTT.

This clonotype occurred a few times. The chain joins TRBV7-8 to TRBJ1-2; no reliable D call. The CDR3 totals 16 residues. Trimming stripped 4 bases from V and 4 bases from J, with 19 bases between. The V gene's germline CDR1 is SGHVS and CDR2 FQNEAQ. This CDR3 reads CASSSHPLLIVYGYTF. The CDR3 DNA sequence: TGTGCCAGCAGCTCGCACCCCCTGCTGATAGTCTATGGCTACACCTTC.

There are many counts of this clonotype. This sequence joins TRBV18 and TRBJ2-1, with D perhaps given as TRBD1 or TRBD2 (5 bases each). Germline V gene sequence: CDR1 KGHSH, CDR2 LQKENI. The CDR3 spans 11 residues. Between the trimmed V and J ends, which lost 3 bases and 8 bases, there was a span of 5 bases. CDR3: CASSPGHEQFF. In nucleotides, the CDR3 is TGTGCCAGCTCACCGGGACATGAGCAGTTCTTC.

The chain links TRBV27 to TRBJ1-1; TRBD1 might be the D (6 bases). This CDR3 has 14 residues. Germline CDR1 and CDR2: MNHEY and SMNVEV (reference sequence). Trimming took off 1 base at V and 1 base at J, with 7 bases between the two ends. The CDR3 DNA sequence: TGTGCCAGCAGTTTATTCAGGGGGAACACTGAAGCTTTCTTT. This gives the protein CASSLFRGNTEAFF.

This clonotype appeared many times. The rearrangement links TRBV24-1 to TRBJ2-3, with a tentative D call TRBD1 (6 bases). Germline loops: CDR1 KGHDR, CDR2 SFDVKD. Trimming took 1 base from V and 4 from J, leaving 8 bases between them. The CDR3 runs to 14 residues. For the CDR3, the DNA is TGTGCCACCAGTGATTTTACAGGGCCAGATACGCAGTATTTT. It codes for CATSDFTGPDTQYF.

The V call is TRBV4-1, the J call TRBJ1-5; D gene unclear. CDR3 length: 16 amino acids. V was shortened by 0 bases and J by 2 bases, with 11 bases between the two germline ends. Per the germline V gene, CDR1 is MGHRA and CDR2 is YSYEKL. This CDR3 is CASSQESGSGNQPQHF. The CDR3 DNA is TGCGCCAGCAGCCAAGAGTCGGGGAGTGGCAATCAGCCCCAGCATTTT.

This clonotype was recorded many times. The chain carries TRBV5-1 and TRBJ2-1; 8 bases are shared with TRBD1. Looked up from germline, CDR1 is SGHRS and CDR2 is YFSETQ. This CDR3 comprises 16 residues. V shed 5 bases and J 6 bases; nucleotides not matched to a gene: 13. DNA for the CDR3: TGCGCCAGCAGTTCACAGGGGGGTCTTCCCGGCAATGAGCAGTTCTTC. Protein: CASSSQGGLPGNEQFF.

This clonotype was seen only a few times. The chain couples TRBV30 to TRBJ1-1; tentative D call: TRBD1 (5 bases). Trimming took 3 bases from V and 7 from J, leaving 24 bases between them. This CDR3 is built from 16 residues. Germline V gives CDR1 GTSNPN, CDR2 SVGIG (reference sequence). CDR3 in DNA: TGTGCCTGGAGAGGTGGGGAACCCGGGGCCCTCCTTGAAGCTTTCTTT. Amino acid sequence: CAWRGGEPGALLEAFF. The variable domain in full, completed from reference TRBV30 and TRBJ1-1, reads SQTIHQWPATLVQPVGSPLSLECTVEGTSNPNLYWYRQAAGRGLQLLFYSVGIGQISSEVPQNLSASRPQDRQFILSSKKLLLSDSGFYLCAWRGGEPGALLEAFFGQGTRLTVV.

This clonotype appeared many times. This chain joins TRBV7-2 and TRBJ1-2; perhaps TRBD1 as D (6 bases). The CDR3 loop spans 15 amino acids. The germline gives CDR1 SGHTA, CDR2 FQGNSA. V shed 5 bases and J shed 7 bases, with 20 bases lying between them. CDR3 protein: CASSPGVSQGTGYTF. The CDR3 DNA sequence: TGTGCCAGCAGCCCAGGGGTCAGCCAAGGGACTGGCTACACCTTC. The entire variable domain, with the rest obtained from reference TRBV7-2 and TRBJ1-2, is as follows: GAGVSQSPSNKVTEKGKDVELRCDPISGHTALYWYRQSLGQGLEFLIYFQGNSAPDKSGLPSDRFSAERTGGSVSTLTIQRTQQEDSAVYLCASSPGVSQGTGYTFGSGTRLTVV.

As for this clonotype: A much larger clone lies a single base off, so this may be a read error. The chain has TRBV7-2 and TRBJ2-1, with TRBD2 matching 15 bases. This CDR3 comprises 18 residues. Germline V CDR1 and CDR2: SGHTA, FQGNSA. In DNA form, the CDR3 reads TGTGCCAGCAGCAGGGGACTAGCGGGGGGTCCCTCCTACACTGAGCAGTTCTTC. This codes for CASSRGLAGGPSYTEQFF. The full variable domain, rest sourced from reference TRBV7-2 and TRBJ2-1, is GAGVSQSPSNKVTEKGKDVELRCDPISGHTALYWYRQSLGQGLEFLIYFQGNSAPDKSGLPSDRFSAERTGGSVSTLTIQRTQQEDSAVYLCASSRGLAGGPSYTEQFFGPGTRLTVL.

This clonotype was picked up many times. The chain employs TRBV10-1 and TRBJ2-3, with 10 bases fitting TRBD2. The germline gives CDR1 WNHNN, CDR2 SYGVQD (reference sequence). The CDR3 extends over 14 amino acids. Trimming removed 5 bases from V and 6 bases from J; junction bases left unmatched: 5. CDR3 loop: CASSPGTSVDTQYF. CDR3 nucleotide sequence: TGCGCCAGCAGTCCTGGGACTAGCGTGGATACGCAGTATTTT.

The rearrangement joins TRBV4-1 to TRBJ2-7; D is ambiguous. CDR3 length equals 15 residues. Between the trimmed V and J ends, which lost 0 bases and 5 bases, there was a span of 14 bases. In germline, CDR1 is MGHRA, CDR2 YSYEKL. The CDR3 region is CASSQEAVGVDEQYF. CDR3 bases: TGCGCCAGCAGCCAAGAGGCCGTTGGGGTGGACGAGCAGTACTTC.

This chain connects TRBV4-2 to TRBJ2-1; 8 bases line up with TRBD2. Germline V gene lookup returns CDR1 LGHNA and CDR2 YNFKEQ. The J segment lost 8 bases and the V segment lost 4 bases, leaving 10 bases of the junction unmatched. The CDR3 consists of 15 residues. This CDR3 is CASSPNGGGQYEQFF. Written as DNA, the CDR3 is TGTGCCAGCAGCCCAAACGGGGGGGGTCAGTATGAGCAGTTCTTC.

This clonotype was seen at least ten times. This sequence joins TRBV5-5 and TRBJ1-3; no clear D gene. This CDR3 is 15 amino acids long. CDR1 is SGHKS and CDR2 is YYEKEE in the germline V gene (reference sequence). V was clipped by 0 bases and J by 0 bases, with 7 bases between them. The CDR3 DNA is TGTGCCAGCAGCTTGGATGTTTCCTCTGGAAACACCATATATTTT. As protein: CASSLDVSSGNTIYF. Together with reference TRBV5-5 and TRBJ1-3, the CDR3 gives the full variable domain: DAGVTQSPTHLIKTRGQQVTLRCSPISGHKSVSWYQQVLGQGPQFIFQYYEKEERGRGNFPDRFSARQFPNYSSELNVNALLLGDSALYLCASSLDVSSGNTIYFGEGSWLTVV.

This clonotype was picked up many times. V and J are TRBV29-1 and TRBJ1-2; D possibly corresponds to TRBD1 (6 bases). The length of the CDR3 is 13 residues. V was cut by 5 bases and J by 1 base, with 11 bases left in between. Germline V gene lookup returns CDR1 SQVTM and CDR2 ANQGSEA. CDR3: CSVPQGINYGYTF. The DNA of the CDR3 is TGCAGCGTTCCCCAGGGGATTAACTATGGCTACACCTTC.

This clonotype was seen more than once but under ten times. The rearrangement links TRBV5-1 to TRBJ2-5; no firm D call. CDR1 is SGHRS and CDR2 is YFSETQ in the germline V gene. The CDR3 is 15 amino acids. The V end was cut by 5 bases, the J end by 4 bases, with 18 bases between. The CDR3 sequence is CASSPGSRVRETQYF. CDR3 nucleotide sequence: TGCGCCAGCAGTCCCGGAAGCCGGGTTAGAGAGACCCAGTACTTC.